The rows below give T cell receptor beta chains drawn from one sample of a study of cytomegalovirus exposure and HLA in healthy donors. Assay used: immunoSEQ multiplex PCR; TCRdb lists only in-frame clones, some missing. This listing includes about 48,000 clones. Sequenced material: PBMCs. The source is a male donor in good health and CMV-seropositive. Each CDR3 is given with its conserved first and last residue. The D gene is left open where the match is weak.

d_gene | j_gene | v_gene | CDR3nt | CDR3aa
TRBD1 | TRBJ1-6 | TRBV6-5 | TGTGCCAGCAGACTGAGGGACAGGGGTGGTTTATCCCTCCACTTT | CASRLRDRGGLSLHF
. | TRBJ1-2 | TRBV29-1 | TGCAGCGTTGAAGAGGAGGGGGGGCACTATGGCTACACCTTC | CSVEEEGGHYGYTF
TRBD1 | TRBJ1-1 | TRBV7-2 | TGTGCCAGCAGCTTACAGGGGGGCACTGAAGCTTTCTTT | CASSLQGGTEAFF
. | TRBJ1-1 | TRBV6-5 | TGTGCCAGCAGTTACCAGGAAGGGAACACTGAAGCTTTCTTT | CASSYQEGNTEAFF
TRBD2 | TRBJ2-1 | TRBV5-4 | TGTGCCAGCAGCTTCGGTGGGGGGGGGCAGTTCTTC | CASSFGGGGQFF
. | TRBJ1-1 | TRBV6-5 | TGTGCCAGCAGCCTCTATGGGGCCATGAACACTGAAGCTTTCTTT | CASSLYGAMNTEAFF
. | TRBJ2-7 | TRBV9 | TGTGCCAGCAGCGTAGGAGTCGGAGCCTACGAGCAGTACTTC | CASSVGVGAYEQYF
. | TRBJ2-7 | TRBV6-1 | TGTGCCAGCAGTATTACCGGACAGCACTTCTACGAGCAGTACTTC | CASSITGQHFYEQYF
TRBD1 | TRBJ1-6 | TRBV6-1 | TGTGCCAGCAGTGAAGGACAGGGAGGAAGCTCACCCCTCCACTTT | CASSEGQGGSSPLHF
TRBD2 | TRBJ2-7 | TRBV5-6 | TGTGCCAGCAGCCAGCGGACTAGCGGATATTACGAGCAGTACTTC | CASSQRTSGYYEQYF
TRBD2 | TRBJ2-7 | TRBV10-3 | TGTGCCATCAGCCCGACTAGCGGGGGCTACGAGCAGTACTTC | CAISPTSGGYEQYF
. | TRBJ2-1 | TRBV7-8 | TGTGCCAGCATTCAATCCGGGGGGCTTATCAATGAGCAGTTCTTC | CASIQSGGLINEQFF
TRBD1 | TRBJ1-1 | TRBV5-1 | TGCGCCAGCAGCTTGTTGGGACAGATGAACACTGAAGCTTTCTTT | CASSLLGQMNTEAFF
. | TRBJ1-1 | TRBV5-6 | TGTGCCAGCAGCTCTCGCGGGACGGTGAACACTGAAGCTTTCTTT | CASSSRGTVNTEAFF
. | TRBJ1-2 | TRBV28 | TGTGCCAGCAGTCTACGGACAGTCTTTCTGAGTGGCTACACCTTC | CASSLRTVFLSGYTF
. | TRBJ1-1 | TRBV7-3 | TGTGCCAGCATACCTCGTAGAGGAACTGAAGCTTTCTTT | CASIPRRGTEAFF
. | TRBJ2-7 | TRBV2 | TGTGCCAGCATTGAAGGGGCGGGCGAGCAGTACTTC | CASIEGAGEQYF
. | TRBJ1-4 | TRBV7-2 | TGTGCCAGCAGCTTTAACCGGGTGTCGCCTAATGAAAAACTGTTTTTT | CASSFNRVSPNEKLFF
TRBD2 | TRBJ2-1 | TRBV11-2 | TGTGCCAGCAGCTCAAGACTAGCGGGGACGATCGACAATGAGCAGTTCTTC | CASSSRLAGTIDNEQFF
. | TRBJ2-7 | TRBV19 | TGTGCCAGTAGGGAGGGCCACTTGGACTACGAGCAGTACTTC | CASREGHLDYEQYF
. | TRBJ1-2 | TRBV6-5 | TGTGCCAGCACTTGGCCTGAGGCGGGCTACACCTTC | CASTWPEAGYTF
TRBD1 | TRBJ2-5 | TRBV5-6 | TGTGCCGGCAGCGGAAGGACAGGGCGCGGGCAAGAGACCCAGTACTTC | CAGSGRTGRGQETQYF
. | TRBJ2-4 | TRBV19 | TGTGCCAGTAGTATTTTTGTTGTGTCTCAGGCGGCCAAAAACATTCAGTACTTC | CASSIFVVSQAAKNIQYF
TRBD1 | TRBJ1-4 | TRBV4-2 | TGTGCCAGCAGCCAAGAGGAAATCGGGACAGCCCCTAATGAAAAACTGTTTTTT | CASSQEEIGTAPNEKLFF
. | TRBJ2-1 | TRBV19 | TGTGCCAGTAAACAGGACGTCTCCTACAATGAGCAGTTCTTC | CASKQDVSYNEQFF
. | TRBJ2-2 | TRBV6-5 | TGTGCCAGCAGAGCGGGTCCGAACACCGGGGAGCTGTTTTTT | CASRAGPNTGELFF
TRBD1 | TRBJ2-5 | TRBV14 | TGTGCCAGCAGCCGACACCCGGGGACAGGGCAAGAGACCCAGTACTTC | CASSRHPGTGQETQYF
. | TRBJ1-1 | TRBV4-1 | TGCGCCAGCAGATCCTTAATCCTCACAGCCGGCACAGGTGGAGCTTTCTTT | CASRSLILTAGTGGAFF
TRBD1 | TRBJ2-1 | TRBV4-3 | TGCGCCAGCAGCCAAGATGGCTCAGGGGGTTACAATGAGCAGTTCTTC | CASSQDGSGGYNEQFF
. | TRBJ1-2 | TRBV19 | TGTGCCAGTAGTATAGGATGGAGCCGACAGGCCTACTATGGCTACACCTTC | CASSIGWSRQAYYGYTF
TRBD1 | TRBJ1-5 | TRBV19 | TGTGCCAGTAGTCGATGGATATTGCTCGGACAGGGGAGACAGCCCCAGCATTTT | CASSRWILLGQGRQPQHF
. | TRBJ2-1 | TRBV6-6 | TGTGCCAGCAGTTTGAGAACAGGAGGGTATGGAGATGAGCAGTTCTTC | CASSLRTGGYGDEQFF
. | TRBJ1-5 | TRBV7-8 | TGTGCCAGCAGCTTGTACCGGTCCGGAGATACGCAGCATTTT | CASSLYRSGDTQHF
TRBD1 | TRBJ2-6 | TRBV27 | TGTGCCAGCAGTCGACAGGGGTGGGCCAACGTCCTGACTTTC | CASSRQGWANVLTF
TRBD2 | TRBJ2-2 | TRBV7-9 | TGTGCCAGCAGCCCAAGTGTAGCGGGGAACAACACCGGGGAGCTGTTTTTT | CASSPSVAGNNTGELFF
. | TRBJ1-1 | TRBV7-2 | TGTGCCAGCACCCTCCGGGTTGAGTTCGAAGCTTTCTTT | CASTLRVEFEAFF
. | TRBJ2-7 | TRBV6-6 | TGTGCCAGCAGTTACGGAGTAGCGAGGACCTACGAGCAGTACTTC | CASSYGVARTYEQYF
. | TRBJ2-2 | TRBV5-1 | TGCGCCAGCAGGGGGCTGAACACCGGGGAGCTGTTTTTT | CASRGLNTGELFF
TRBD1 | TRBJ2-1 | TRBV19 | TGTGCCAGTAGTGCCTCGACAGGGGATTGGGGTTACAATGAGCAGTTCTTC | CASSASTGDWGYNEQFF
. | TRBJ2-7 | TRBV5-5 | TGTGCCAGCAGCTTTCTTGCAGGGGAAGTCTACGAGCAGTACTTC | CASSFLAGEVYEQYF
TRBD1 | TRBJ2-5 | TRBV9 | TGTGCCAGCAGCGTAGAGGGGACAGGGGGAGAGACCCAGTACTTC | CASSVEGTGGETQYF
. | TRBJ2-7 | TRBV29-1 | TGCAGCGTTGAAGGACCCACAGGCTACGAGCAGTACTTC | CSVEGPTGYEQYF
TRBD1 | TRBJ1-4 | TRBV6-6 | TGTGCCAGCAGTCGACAGGGGATTAATGAAAAACTGTTTTTT | CASSRQGINEKLFF
. | TRBJ2-6 | TRBV4-3 | TGCGCCAGCAGCCGGCTTACTGGGGCCAACGTCCTGACTTTC | CASSRLTGANVLTF
. | TRBJ2-2 | TRBV19 | TGTGCCAGTGGAGGTATAGTAGGGCGGTCCGGGGAGCTGTTTTTT | CASGGIVGRSGELFF
TRBD1 | TRBJ2-7 | TRBV5-6 | TGTGCCAGCAGCCGGGGAACAGGGGTGGGTGAGCAGTACTTC | CASSRGTGVGEQYF
TRBD2 | TRBJ2-3 | TRBV5-1 | TGCGCCAGCAGCTTGATCGCTAGCGGGAGCACAGATACGCAGTATTTT | CASSLIASGSTDTQYF
TRBD2 | TRBJ2-3 | TRBV2 | TGTGCCAGCAGTGAAGGGACTAGCGGGACAGATACGCAGTATTTT | CASSEGTSGTDTQYF
TRBD1 | TRBJ2-7 | TRBV14 | TGTGCCAGCAGCTTCGGACAGGCCTACGAGCAGTACTTC | CASSFGQAYEQYF
. | TRBJ1-4 | TRBV7-2 | TGTGCCAGCAGCCCCCAGACAGCAACTAATGAAAAACTGTTTTTT | CASSPQTATNEKLFF
. | TRBJ2-6 | TRBV2 | TGTGCCAGCAGTGTCTTCCAGGCCTCTGGGGCCAACGTCCTGACTTTC | CASSVFQASGANVLTF
. | TRBJ2-7 | TRBV7-6 | TGTGCCAGCAGCTTAGATACGGGGGGCACATCGTACGAGCAGTACTTC | CASSLDTGGTSYEQYF